Here is one T cell receptor beta chain with its context. Its antigen is not known. The sample comes from a study of CD8+ T cells in alopecia areata. Findings and limits, study-wide: Treatment with tofacitinib significantly lowered scalp clonality and reduced expanded CD8+ clones among the top 100. Having one nonresponder leaves uncertain how baseline CD8+ expansion relates to response. Compared with mice, patients displayed less clear TCR sharing, possibly for HLA-related reasons.

Indicated treatment: oral pan-JAK inhibitor, 5-10 mg twice daily. Alopecia areata patients gave lesional scalp punch biopsies and peripheral blood samples. RNA extraction was followed by reverse transcription into cDNA, which acted as the sequencing template. Here immunoSEQ multiplex PCR was the method, and the copy in TCRdb shows in-frame clones only, minus some. The repertoire holds 40,000 to 50,000 clones, with 50% to 70% as singletons. CDR1 PRHDT and CDR2 FYEKMQ come from the germline V gene (reference sequence). The CDR3 is 14 amino acids. Deletions cut 0 bases from V and 2 bases from J, with 8 bases between.

The sequence was obtained from a human donor with alopecia areata. The input for sequencing was CD8+ T cells sorted from blood, taken at week 4, from a patient treated with tofacitinib. The chain links TRBV13 to TRBJ2-7; D is possibly TRBD1 (5 bases). The CDR3 DNA is TGTGCCAGCAGCTTAGGGGGGCCTCCCTACGAGCAGTACTTC. Protein: CASSLGGPPYEQYF.